Shown below are 5 T cell receptor beta chains from a single sample sequenced in a study of blood T cell repertoires in COVID-19. Libraries were prepared by immunoSEQ multiplex PCR; TCRdb keeps only in-frame clonotypes and omits some of them. The sample holds about 180,000 clones, approximately 80% seen once. Sequenced: PBMCs or T cells enriched from blood (not recorded which). The receptor source for this set is a man aged 45-65 years who had recovered from COVID-19.

The sample holds a few counts of this clone. This chain uses TRBV5-1 with TRBJ1-2; D gene ambiguous. Per germline, CDR1 SGHRS and CDR2 YFSETQ. CDR3 length equals 14 residues. V was pared by 5 bases and J by 5 bases, with 16 bases between. The CDR3 reads CASRRTPEVYGYTF. In nucleotides, the CDR3 is TGCGCCAGCAGACGGACCCCGGAGGTGTATGGCTACACCTTC. Filled out from reference TRBV5-1 and TRBJ1-2, the complete variable domain reads KAGVTQTPRYLIKTRGQQVTLSCSPISGHRSVSWYQQTPGQGLQFLFEYFSETQRNKGNFPGRFSGRQFSNSRSEMNVSTLELGDSALYLCASRRTPEVYGYTFGSGTRLTVV.

The genes are TRBV6-5 and TRBJ1-5; TRBD1 aligns across 7 bases. Germline CDR1 MNHEY, CDR2 SVGAGI. V gave up 7 bases and J gave up 3 bases; unmatched junction bases: 6. CDR3 length equals 14 residues. In nucleotides, the CDR3 is TGTGCCAGCACTGGACAGGTAGTCAATCAGCCCCAGCATTTT. Translating it yields CASTGQVVNQPQHF.

The chain's CDR3 is CASSVRINQPQHF. The CDR3 coding sequence is TGTGCCAGCAGTGTTAGAATCAATCAGCCCCAGCATTTT. The chain is built from TRBV2 and TRBJ1-5; D gene uncertain. CDR1 is SNHLY, CDR2 FYNNEI, per germline. Trimming pared 4 bases from V and 3 bases from J, leaving 7 bases between. The CDR3 has 13 residues.

The rearrangement joins TRBV11-3 to TRBJ2-1; 8 positions agree with TRBD1. From germline, CDR1 is SGHNT and CDR2 YENEEA. With V trimmed by 1 base and J by 5 bases, 1 base remained unmatched. This CDR3 spans 14 amino acids. The CDR3, as DNA: TGTGCCAGCAGCTTAGGGGGACAGGACAATGAGCAGTTCTTC. Amino acid sequence: CASSLGGQDNEQFF.

The chain joins TRBV6-5 to TRBJ2-7, with 7 nucleotides matching TRBD2. CDR3 length: 15 residues. CDR1 and CDR2 from the germline V gene are MNHEY and SVGAGI. With V trimmed by 4 bases and J by 0 bases, 6 bases remained unmatched. The CDR3 spells CASSWSGDSSYEQYF. The DNA for the CDR3 is TGTGCCAGCAGTTGGAGCGGGGATTCCTCCTACGAGCAGTACTTC.